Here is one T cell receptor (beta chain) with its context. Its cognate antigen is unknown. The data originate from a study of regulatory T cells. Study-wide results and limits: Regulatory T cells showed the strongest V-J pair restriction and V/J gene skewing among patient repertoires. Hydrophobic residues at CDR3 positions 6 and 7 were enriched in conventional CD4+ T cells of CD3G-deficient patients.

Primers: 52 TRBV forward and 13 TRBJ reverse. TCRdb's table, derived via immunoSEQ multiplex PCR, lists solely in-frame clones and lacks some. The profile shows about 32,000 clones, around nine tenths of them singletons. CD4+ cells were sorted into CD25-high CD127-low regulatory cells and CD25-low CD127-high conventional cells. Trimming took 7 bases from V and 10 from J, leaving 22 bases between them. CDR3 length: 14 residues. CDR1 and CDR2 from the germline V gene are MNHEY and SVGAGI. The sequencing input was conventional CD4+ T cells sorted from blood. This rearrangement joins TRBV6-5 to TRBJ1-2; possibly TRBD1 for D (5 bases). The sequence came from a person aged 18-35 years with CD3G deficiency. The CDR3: CASTVLGGWRDYTF. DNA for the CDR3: TGTGCCAGCACCGTTCTCGGGGGGTGGAGGGACTACACCTTC.